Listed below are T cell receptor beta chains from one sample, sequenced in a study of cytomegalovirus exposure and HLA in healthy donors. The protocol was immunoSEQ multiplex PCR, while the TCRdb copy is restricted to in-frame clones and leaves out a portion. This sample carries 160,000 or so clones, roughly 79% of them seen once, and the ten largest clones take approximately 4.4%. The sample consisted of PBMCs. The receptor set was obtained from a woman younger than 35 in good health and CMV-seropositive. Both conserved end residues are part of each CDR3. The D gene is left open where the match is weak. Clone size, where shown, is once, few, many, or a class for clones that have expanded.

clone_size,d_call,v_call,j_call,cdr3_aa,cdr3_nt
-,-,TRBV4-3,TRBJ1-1,CASSQEAEAEAFF,TGCGCCAGCAGCCAAGAAGCAGAGGCTGAAGCTTTCTTT
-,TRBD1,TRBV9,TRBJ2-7,CASSVEGGGTGGEQYF,TGTGCCAGCAGCGTAGAGGGTGGGGGGACAGGCGGCGAGCAGTACTTC
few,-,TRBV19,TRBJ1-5,CASSPLVGSSNQPQHF,TGTGCCAGTAGTCCTCTGGTTGGCTCGAGCAATCAGCCCCAGCATTTT
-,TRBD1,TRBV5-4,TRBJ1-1,CASSFDRAGTEAFF,TGTGCCAGCAGCTTTGACAGGGCGGGCACTGAAGCTTTCTTT
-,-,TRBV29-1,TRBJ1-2,CSVDRDRSHYGYTF,TGCAGCGTTGACCGAGACAGGAGCCACTATGGCTACACCTTC
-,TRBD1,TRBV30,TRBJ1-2,CAWDRGYGYTF,TGTGCCTGGGACAGGGGCTATGGCTACACCTTC
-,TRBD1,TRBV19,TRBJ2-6,CASSRQGSLSGANVLTF,TGTGCCAGTAGTAGACAGGGGTCCCTCTCTGGGGCCAACGTCCTGACTTTC
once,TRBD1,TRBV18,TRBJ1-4,CASSHPGQTATNEKLFF,TGTGCCAGCTCCCACCCGGGACAGACAGCAACTAATGAAAAACTGTTTTTT
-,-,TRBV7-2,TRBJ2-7,CASSLFTGVSYEQYF,TGTGCCAGCAGCTTATTCACAGGCGTCTCCTACGAGCAGTACTTC
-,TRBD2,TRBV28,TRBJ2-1,CASSLSVRGGNEQFF,TGTGCCAGCAGTTTAAGTGTGCGGGGGGGGAATGAGCAGTTCTTC